The 10 T cell receptor beta chains below were found in one sample sequenced in a study of blood T cell repertoires in COVID-19. Here immunoSEQ multiplex PCR was the method, and the copy in TCRdb shows in-frame clones only, minus some. The sample comprises approximately 220,000 clones, about 87% of which are singletons, and more than 2.5% rests with the top ten. Sequencing input: peripheral blood. Every receptor here comes from a man aged 55 to 70 with acute or convalescent COVID-19.

The rearrangement uses TRBV28 and TRBJ2-5, with 9 bases identical to TRBD2. The CDR3 sequence is 14 residues long. V lost 5 bases and J lost 4; bases outside the gene matches: 5. CDR1 is MDHEN and CDR2 is SYDVKM in the germline V gene. CDR3 residues: CASSPLAGAETQYF. The CDR3, as DNA: TGTGCCAGCAGTCCATTAGCGGGGGCAGAGACCCAGTACTTC.

The chain is built from TRBV6-5 and TRBJ1-4, with 7 bases that match TRBD1. The CDR3 length is 12 residues. Losses at the gene ends were 7 bases for V and 5 bases for J; bases not matched to a gene: 1. Germline V CDR1 and CDR2: MNHEY, SVGAGI. The CDR3 sequence: CASNRGNEKLFF. The CDR3 nucleotides read TGTGCCAGCAACAGGGGCAATGAAAAACTGTTTTTT.

This clone appeared a single time. The chain is built from TRBV5-1 and TRBJ2-5; TRBD1 agrees at 11 bases. CDR3 size: 15 residues. The V segment lost 4 bases and the J segment 4 bases; nucleotides outside the gene matches: 6. Germline V gives CDR1 SGHRS, CDR2 YFSETQ. The CDR3 DNA reads as TGCGCCAGCAGCCCCAGGGACAGGGGGAGAGAGACCCAGTACTTC. It is translated as CASSPRDRGRETQYF.

V gene TRBV18 combines with J gene TRBJ2-7; 7 bases align to TRBD2. The germline V gene has CDR1 KGHSH and CDR2 LQKENI. The CDR3 sequence is 14 residues long. V lost 0 bases, J lost 5 bases, and 4 bases stayed unmatched. CDR3 sequence reads: CASSPPPGGHEQYF. The CDR3, as DNA: TGTGCCAGCTCACCACCGCCGGGAGGCCACGAGCAGTACTTC.

The chain employs TRBV24-1 and TRBJ2-2; weak D call: TRBD1 (5 bases). V dropped 7 bases and J dropped 4 bases, with 6 bases sitting between them. The length of the CDR3 is 12 residues. Germline V gene sequence: CDR1 KGHDR, CDR2 SFDVKD. CDR3 DNA: TGTGCCACCAGGGGGCCCACCGGGGAGCTGTTTTTT. Its protein product is CATRGPTGELFF.

The count of this clone is one. The V and J genes are TRBV4-3 and TRBJ1-1, with TRBD1 matching 10 bases. This CDR3 contains 14 residues. With V trimmed by 4 bases and J by 4 bases, 3 bases remained unmatched. CDR1 LGHNA and CDR2 YSLEER come from the germline V gene. As DNA, the CDR3 is TGCGCCAGCAGCCGGGACAGGGGCGGCACTGAAGCTTTCTTT. Translating gives CASSRDRGGTEAFF.

Here the CDR3 reads CASSLGPQGGTEAFF. The CDR3 DNA sequence: TGCGCCAGCAGCTTGGGGCCACAGGGGGGTACTGAAGCTTTCTTT. The chain combines TRBV5-1 with TRBJ1-1, with 8 bases matching TRBD1. Germline CDR1 reads SGHRS; CDR2 reads YFSETQ. The junction had 6 bases not matched to a gene; V was cut back by 0 bases and J by 5 bases. The CDR3 has 15 residues.

The genes are TRBV2 and TRBJ1-6; D ambiguous. Germline V lookup: CDR1 SNHLY, CDR2 FYNNEI. Deletions cut 4 bases from V and 17 bases from J, with 18 bases between. This CDR3 is built from 13 residues. DNA for the CDR3: TGTGCCAGCAGTGGTCGCACTAAGCAAGGTATCCACTTT. Amino acid sequence: CASSGRTKQGIHF. Based on the CDR3 plus reference TRBV2 and TRBJ1-6, the full variable domain is EPEVTQTPSHQVTQMGQEVILRCVPISNHLYFYWYRQILGQKVEFLVSFYNNEISEKSEIFDDQFSVERPDGSNFTLKIRSTKLEDSAMYFCASSGRTKQGIHFGNGTRLTVT.

In this sample, this clone turned up a few times. V usage is TRBV6-5 and J usage is TRBJ1-2; TRBD1 aligns across 7 bases. CDR3 length: 14 amino acids. J lost 6 bases, V lost 6 bases, and 10 bases had no gene match. Looked up from germline, CDR1 is MNHEY and CDR2 is SVGAGI. The CDR3 nucleotides are TGTGCCAGCAGCCGACAGGGAGGAAGCGATGGCTACACCTTC. This translates into CASSRQGGSDGYTF.

This rearrangement joins TRBV6-5 to TRBJ1-1, with D possibly TRBD1 on 6 matching bases. Germline V gene data show CDR1 as MNHEY and CDR2 as SVGAGI. This CDR3 is 14 amino acids long. V dropped 7 bases and J dropped 3 bases, with 15 bases sitting between them. The DNA of the CDR3 is TGTGCCAGCAACCCGACAGGATCCCACACTGAAGCTTTCTTT. It is translated as CASNPTGSHTEAFF.